One sample yielded the 30 T cell receptor beta chains listed below, sequenced in a study of shared clonotypes between healthy human individuals. The table came from immunoSEQ multiplex PCR; TCRdb's copy has only in-frame clones and leaves some out. The sample lists under 1,900,000 clones; about 98.5% were seen once. Material: naive CD4+ T cells sorted from blood. Subset of the sample: CD45RA+ positively selected. These receptor sequences come from a man aged 25-40 years in good health.

The DNA of the CDR3 is TGTGCCAGCAGACCCGACTTGTTGGGCAGGGGCCATGAGCAGTTCTTC. Its protein product is CASRPDLLGRGHEQFF. The chain employs TRBV5-5 and TRBJ2-1, with TRBD1 as a possible D gene (6 bases). CDR1 and CDR2 (germline): SGHKS, YYEKEE (reference sequence). V was pared by 5 bases and J by 8 bases, with 23 bases between. This CDR3 region has 16 residues.

A note on this clone: Additional DNA sequences in this sample encode the identical CDR3. The rearrangement links TRBV15 to TRBJ2-1, with D unresolved. This CDR3 comprises 12 residues. Germline V lookup: CDR1 LNHNV, CDR2 YYDKDF (reference sequence). Trimming cost V 0 bases and J 10 bases, with 7 bases left between them. The CDR3 bases are TGTGCCACCAGCAGAGATCGCCTAGAGCAGTTCTTC. It yields the protein CATSRDRLEQFF.

This chain joins TRBV18 and TRBJ1-5; D remains ambiguous. The germline V gene has CDR1 KGHSH and CDR2 LQKENI. The CDR3 is 14 amino acids. The V end lost 0 bases, the J end lost 1 base, and 4 bases lay between the germline ends. This chain's CDR3 is CASSPPSSNQPQHF. The CDR3 DNA is TGTGCCAGCTCACCACCATCCAGCAATCAGCCCCAGCATTTT.

A note on this clone: The same CDR3 also results from other DNA sequences found in this sample. The V gene is TRBV30, the J gene TRBJ1-3; TRBD1 might be the D (5 bases). Germline V gene lookup returns CDR1 GTSNPN and CDR2 SVGIG (reference sequence). V was pared by 0 bases and J by 0 bases, with 9 bases between. The CDR3 is 15 residues long. The DNA for the CDR3 is TGTGCCTGGAGTGTGGGGGGTAGCTCTGGAAACACCATATATTTT. This codes for CAWSVGGSSGNTIYF.

The chain combines TRBV7-2 with TRBJ2-5; D remains unclear. Germline CDR1 and CDR2: SGHTA and FQGNSA. With 0 bases removed from V and 3 bases from J, the gap between germline ends came to 11 bases. The CDR3 sequence is 15 residues long. The CDR3 here is CASSLAPSQKETQYF. The CDR3 nucleotides are TGTGCCAGCAGCTTAGCCCCTTCACAGAAAGAGACCCAGTACTTC.

For this clone: Other nucleotide sequences in the sample specify the same CDR3. The rearrangement uses TRBV27 and TRBJ1-5; D is unresolved. Trimming shortened V by 5 bases and J by 2 bases, and 10 bases separated the two germline ends. CDR1 and CDR2 from the germline V gene are MNHEY and SMNVEV (reference sequence). This CDR3 has 14 residues. DNA of the CDR3: TGTGCCAGCAGTCCCCGGTCCGGCAATCAGCCCCAGCATTTT. Its protein product is CASSPRSGNQPQHF.

V is TRBV5-1 and J is TRBJ2-6, with 8 bases lining up with TRBD1. The CDR3 spans 16 residues. The V gene's germline CDR1 is SGHRS and CDR2 YFSETQ. J gave up 0 bases and V 4 bases, and 3 bases lay outside the gene matches. Here the CDR3 DNA reads TGCGCCAGCAGCGGGGACAGGACCTCTGGGGCCAACGTCCTGACTTTC. Its protein product is CASSGDRTSGANVLTF.

Regarding this clone: The sample carries other DNA sequences with the same CDR3. V is TRBV29-1 and J is TRBJ2-7, with 8 bases lining up with TRBD1. The CDR3 has 14 residues. Trimming at V came to 5 bases and at J to 3 bases, leaving 9 bases not matched to a gene. In germline, CDR1 is SQVTM, CDR2 ANQGSEA. The CDR3 nucleotides are TGCAGCGTTCTAAGCACAGGGGGGATCTACGAGCAGTACTTC. This codes for CSVLSTGGIYEQYF.

CDR3 sequence reads: CSVEVYEGRVAFF. The CDR3 DNA follows: TGCAGCGTTGAAGTTTACGAGGGCAGAGTAGCTTTCTTT. V usage is TRBV29-1 and J usage is TRBJ1-1; D is ambiguous. Germline CDR1 is SQVTM and CDR2 is ANQGSEA. Trimming removed 1 base at V and 10 bases at J, with 16 bases between. This CDR3 is 13 amino acids long.

The chain uses TRBV30 and TRBJ1-2; a possible D gene is TRBD1 (6 bases). The CDR3 totals 13 residues. The germline V gene encodes CDR1 GTSNPN and CDR2 SVGIG (reference sequence). Trimming took off 3 bases at V and 8 bases at J, with 16 bases between the two ends. CDR3: CAWSLRTVRGYTF. The CDR3 DNA is TGTGCCTGGAGCTTACGGACAGTTCGGGGCTACACCTTC.

This clone has a single count. V gene TRBV11-3 combines with J gene TRBJ2-1; no clear D gene. Trimming stripped 1 base from V and 0 bases from J, with 10 bases between. Per the germline V gene, CDR1 is SGHNT and CDR2 is YENEEA. The CDR3 consists of 16 residues. The CDR3 loop is CASSLAVGPSYNEQFF. As DNA, the CDR3 is TGTGCCAGCAGCTTAGCCGTCGGACCCTCCTACAATGAGCAGTTCTTC. The full variable domain, with the rest looked up from reference TRBV11-3 and TRBJ2-1, is EAGVVQSPRYKIIEKKQPVAFWCNPISGHNTLYWYLQNLGQGPELLIRYENEEAVDDSQLPKDRFSAERLKGVDSTLKIQPAELGDSAVYLCASSLAVGPSYNEQFFGPGTRLTVL.

The CDR3 reads CASSELGHLGDQPQHF. The CDR3 nucleotides are TGTGCCAGCAGTGAACTGGGACATTTAGGGGATCAGCCCCAGCATTTT. The chain is built from TRBV6-1 and TRBJ1-5, with D tentatively TRBD1 (6 bases). Trimming took 2 bases from V and 5 from J, leaving 16 bases between them. Germline V lookup: CDR1 MNHNS, CDR2 SASEGT. The CDR3 loop spans 16 amino acids.

The J gene is TRBJ2-1, the V gene TRBV5-4, with 10 bases aligning to TRBD1. This CDR3 has 16 residues. Trimming at V came to 1 base and at J to 7 bases, leaving 8 bases not matched to a gene. From germline, CDR1 is SGHNT and CDR2 YYREEE (reference sequence). The CDR3 sequence is CASSLPTGGAWNEQFF. The CDR3 region has the DNA TGTGCCAGCAGCTTGCCGACAGGGGGCGCCTGGAATGAGCAGTTCTTC.

The rearrangement uses TRBV5-1 and TRBJ2-3, with 8 bases fitting TRBD1. J lost 4 bases, V lost 0 bases, and 7 bases had no gene match. The CDR3 is 16 residues long. Germline-derived CDR1 and CDR2 are SGHRS and YFSETQ. Written as DNA, the CDR3 is TGCGCCAGCAGCTTGGGGACAGGGAGGTACCCAGATACGCAGTATTTT. Encoded protein: CASSLGTGRYPDTQYF.

This clone has just one count. This chain uses TRBV5-1 with TRBJ2-4; 8 bases fit TRBD1. The CDR3 is made up of 15 amino acids. Germline V gene data show CDR1 as SGHRS and CDR2 as YFSETQ. J lost 3 bases, V lost 4 bases, and 6 bases had no gene match. CDR3 region: CASSHGQGGKNIQYF. The CDR3 coding sequence is TGCGCCAGCAGCCACGGACAGGGAGGCAAAAACATTCAGTACTTC. Based on the CDR3 plus reference TRBV5-1 and TRBJ2-4, the full variable domain is KAGVTQTPRYLIKTRGQQVTLSCSPISGHRSVSWYQQTPGQGLQFLFEYFSETQRNKGNFPGRFSGRQFSNSRSEMNVSTLELGDSALYLCASSHGQGGKNIQYFGAGTRLSVL.

The chain carries TRBV15 and TRBJ2-2, with D unresolved. Germline values: CDR1 LNHNV, CDR2 YYDKDF (reference sequence). V lost 8 bases and J 0 bases, leaving 7 bases between the germline ends. The CDR3 covers 13 residues. CDR3 residues: CATAAANTGELFF. The CDR3 coding sequence is TGTGCCACCGCAGCCGCGAACACCGGGGAGCTGTTTTTT.

The chain employs TRBV6-1 and TRBJ1-5; no firm D call. Trimming took 4 bases from V and 0 from J, leaving 13 bases between them. Germline loops: CDR1 MNHNS, CDR2 SASEGT. The CDR3 loop spans 16 amino acids. The CDR3 DNA is TGTGCCAGCAGTGGCGGTACAGATAATAGCAATCAGCCCCAGCATTTT. Protein sequence: CASSGGTDNSNQPQHF.

CDR3 amino acids: CASSQGLAVTFISYNEQFF. In nucleotides, the CDR3 is TGTGCCAGCAGCCAAGGACTAGCGGTTACCTTTATCTCCTACAATGAGCAGTTCTTC. The V and J genes are TRBV14 and TRBJ2-1; 9 nucleotides line up with TRBD2. J lost 0 bases, V lost 1 base, and 10 bases had no gene match. The CDR3 consists of 19 residues. Per germline, CDR1 SGHDN and CDR2 FVKESK.

In this sample, this clone turned up many times. The chain joins TRBV20-1 to TRBJ2-7, with D unresolved. V lost 5 bases, J lost 6 bases, and 11 bases lay in between. Germline lookup yields CDR1 DFQATT and CDR2 SNEGSKA (reference sequence). The CDR3 consists of 11 residues. In nucleotides, the CDR3 is TGCAGTGCTCCCCAGGACGGCGAGCAGTACTTC. Amino acid sequence: CSAPQDGEQYF.

The V gene is TRBV28, the J gene TRBJ2-5, with D perhaps assigned TRBD1 or TRBD2 (6 bases each). V lost 6 bases to trimming and J lost 2 bases, with 19 bases between them. Germline V gives CDR1 MDHEN, CDR2 SYDVKM. The CDR3 totals 16 residues. The CDR3 coding sequence is TGTGCCAGCAGCCCTTGGGGGGCCAAGACTCAAGAGACCCAGTACTTC. It translates to CASSPWGAKTQETQYF. The whole variable domain, filled in from reference TRBV28 and TRBJ2-5, reads DVKVTQSSRYLVKRTGEKVFLECVQDMDHENMFWYRQDPGLGLRLIYFSYDVKMKEKGDIPEGYSVSREKKERFSLILESASTNQTSMYLCASSPWGAKTQETQYFGPGTRLLVL.

The genes are TRBV5-1 and TRBJ1-2; TRBD1 matches at 8 bases. CDR1 and CDR2 (germline): SGHRS, YFSETQ. The J segment lost 4 bases and the V segment lost 4 bases, leaving 6 bases of the junction unmatched. This CDR3 is 14 amino acids long. CDR3 in amino acids: CASSTGQGSYGYTF. CDR3 nucleotides: TGCGCCAGCAGCACAGGACAGGGAAGCTATGGCTACACCTTC. The whole variable domain, remainder taken from reference TRBV5-1 and TRBJ1-2, is KAGVTQTPRYLIKTRGQQVTLSCSPISGHRSVSWYQQTPGQGLQFLFEYFSETQRNKGNFPGRFSGRQFSNSRSEMNVSTLELGDSALYLCASSTGQGSYGYTFGSGTRLTVV.

This clone was detected only once. The chain couples TRBV4-3 to TRBJ2-7; possible D gene TRBD2, 6 bases. V gave up 3 bases and J gave up 11 bases, with 11 bases separating them. There are 11 residues in the CDR3. CDR1 and CDR2 from the germline V gene are LGHNA and YSLEER. CDR3 residues: CASSHAGRKYF. CDR3 sequence (DNA): TGCGCCAGCAGCCATGCAGGGAGGAAGTACTTC.

The chain has TRBV19 and TRBJ2-7; TRBD1 agrees at 7 bases. The CDR3 consists of 13 residues. The germline CDR1 and CDR2 sequences are LNHDA and SQIVND (reference sequence). The V and J ends lost 6 bases and 3 bases, in that order; junction bases with no gene match: 5. The chain's CDR3 is CASSRQGYYEQYF. The CDR3 region has the DNA TGTGCCAGTAGCCGACAGGGATACTACGAGCAGTACTTC.

This clone was detected once. The chain uses TRBV14 and TRBJ2-3; no clear D. V was trimmed by 1 base and J by 4 bases, leaving 9 bases between them. This CDR3 contains 14 residues. CDR1 and CDR2 (germline): SGHDN, FVKESK. The CDR3 loop is CASSQGSAADTQYF. The DNA of the CDR3 is TGTGCCAGCAGCCAAGGTAGTGCAGCAGATACGCAGTATTTT.

V gene TRBV14 combines with J gene TRBJ1-4; tentative D call: TRBD1 (6 bases). Germline V gene sequence: CDR1 SGHDN, CDR2 FVKESK. The CDR3 extends over 16 amino acids. V lost 3 bases and J 5 bases, leaving 16 bases between the germline ends. The CDR3, as DNA: TGTGCCAGCAGCCACCTTCCCGGGACACAAAATGAAAAACTGTTTTTT. Encoded protein: CASSHLPGTQNEKLFF.

The chain couples TRBV7-8 to TRBJ2-7; D remains unclear. The V end lost 5 bases, the J end lost 6 bases, and 11 bases lay between the germline ends. The CDR3 consists of 12 residues. Germline values: CDR1 SGHVS, CDR2 FQNEAQ. The CDR3 reads CASSPGWGEQYF. The CDR3 DNA reads as TGTGCCAGCAGCCCCGGATGGGGCGAGCAGTACTTC.

This chain joins TRBV19 and TRBJ1-5, with 8 nucleotides matching TRBD1. This CDR3 region has 15 residues. The J segment lost 5 bases and the V segment lost 4 bases, leaving 7 bases of the junction unmatched. Germline lookup yields CDR1 LNHDA and CDR2 SQIVND (reference sequence). The chain's CDR3 is CASSTAMTGDQPQHF. In DNA, the CDR3 is TGTGCCAGTAGTACCGCCATGACAGGGGATCAGCCCCAGCATTTT.

The chain uses TRBV5-1 and TRBJ2-5; D remains ambiguous. V was cut by 3 bases and J by 0 bases, with 12 bases left in between. From germline, CDR1 is SGHRS and CDR2 YFSETQ. CDR3 length equals 15 residues. The CDR3 protein is CASSSGPAYQETQYF. Written as DNA, the CDR3 is TGCGCCAGCAGCTCCGGACCGGCGTACCAAGAGACCCAGTACTTC.

CDR3 region: CASSLGGTGPNEQFF. In nucleotides, the CDR3 is TGTGCCAGCAGCTTGGGTGGGACAGGGCCTAATGAGCAGTTCTTC. The chain couples TRBV5-6 to TRBJ2-1, with 9 bases that match TRBD1. The CDR3 sequence is 15 residues long. The junction had 5 bases not matched to a gene; V was cut back by 0 bases and J by 7 bases. Germline CDR1 reads SGHDT; CDR2 reads YYEEEE.

The chain couples TRBV18 to TRBJ2-2; 12 bases align to TRBD2. Germline-derived CDR1 and CDR2 are KGHSH and LQKENI. The CDR3 has 16 amino acids. The junction had 2 bases not matched to a gene; V was cut back by 3 bases and J by 3 bases. CDR3 sequence (DNA): TGTGCCAGCTCACCCCGACTAGCGGGAGACACCGGGGAGCTGTTTTTT. Its protein product is CASSPRLAGDTGELFF.